This T cell receptor (beta chain) was recorded in a study of blood T cell repertoires in COVID-19. In the study's own analysis: By means of reference gene primer amplification, nucleated cell counts were estimated. The method was immunoSEQ multiplex PCR; TCRdb's version includes in-frame clones alone and lacks a portion of them. V and J calls and clone size are as listed in that table; D and trimming were resolved from the DNA. This sample has about 370,000 clones, with 85% to 90% found just once. Between the trimmed V and J ends, which lost 4 bases and 0 bases, there was a span of 10 bases. The CDR3 is 15 amino acids. Germline loops: CDR1 MNHNY, CDR2 SVGAGI (reference sequence).

The V call is TRBV6-6, the J call TRBJ1-3, with a tentative D call TRBD1 (6 bases). The clonotype comes from a woman between 25 and 40 years old who had recovered from COVID-19. The sequenced sample was PBMCs or T cells enriched from blood (not recorded which). CDR3 DNA: TGTGCCAGCAGTTTCACAGGGACCTCTGGAAACACCATATATTTT. Translation gives CASSFTGTSGNTIYF.